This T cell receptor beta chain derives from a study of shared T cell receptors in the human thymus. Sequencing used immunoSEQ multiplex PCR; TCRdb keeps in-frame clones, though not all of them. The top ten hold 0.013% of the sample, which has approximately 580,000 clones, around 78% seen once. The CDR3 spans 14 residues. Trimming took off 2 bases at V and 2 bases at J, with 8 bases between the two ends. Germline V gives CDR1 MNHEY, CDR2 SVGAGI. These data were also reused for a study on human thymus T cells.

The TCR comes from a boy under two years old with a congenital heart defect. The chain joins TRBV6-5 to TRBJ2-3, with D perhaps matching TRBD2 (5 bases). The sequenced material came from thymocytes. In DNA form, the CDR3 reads TGTGCCAGCAGTTACCGTCTAGCCACAGATACGCAGTATTTT. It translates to CASSYRLATDTQYF.